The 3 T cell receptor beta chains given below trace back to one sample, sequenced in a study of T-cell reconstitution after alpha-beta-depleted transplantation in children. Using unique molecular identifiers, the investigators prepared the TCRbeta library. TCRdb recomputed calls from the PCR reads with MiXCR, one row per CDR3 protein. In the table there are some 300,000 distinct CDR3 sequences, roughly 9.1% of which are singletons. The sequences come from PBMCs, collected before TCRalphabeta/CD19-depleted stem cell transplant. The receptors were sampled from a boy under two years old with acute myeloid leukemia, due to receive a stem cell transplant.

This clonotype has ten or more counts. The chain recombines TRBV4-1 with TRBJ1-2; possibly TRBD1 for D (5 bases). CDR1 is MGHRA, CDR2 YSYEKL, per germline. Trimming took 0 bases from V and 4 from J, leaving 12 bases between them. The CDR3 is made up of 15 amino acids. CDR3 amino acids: CASSQDRQRFYGYTF. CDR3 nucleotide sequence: TGCGCCAGCAGCCAAGATCGACAGAGGTTCTATGGCTACACCTTC.

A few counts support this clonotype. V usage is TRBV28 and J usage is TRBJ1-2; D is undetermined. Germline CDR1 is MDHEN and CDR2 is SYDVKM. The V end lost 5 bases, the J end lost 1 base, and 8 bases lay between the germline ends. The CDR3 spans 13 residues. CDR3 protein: CASSPRVNYGYTF. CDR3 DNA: TGTGCCAGCAGTCCGAGGGTTAACTATGGCTACACCTTC.

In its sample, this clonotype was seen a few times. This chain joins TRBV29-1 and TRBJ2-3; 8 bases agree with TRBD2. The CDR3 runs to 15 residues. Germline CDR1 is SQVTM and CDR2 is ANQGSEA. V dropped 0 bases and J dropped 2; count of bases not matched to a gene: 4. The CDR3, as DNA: TGCAGCGTTGAAGAGGGCGGGGGGTACACAGATACGCAGTATTTT. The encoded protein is CSVEEGGGYTDTQYF.